Described below is a single TCR beta chain sequence and its context. What it recognizes is unknown. CDR1 is SGHNT, CDR2 YENEEA, per germline. The CDR3 extends over 15 amino acids. The V gene end was trimmed by 4 bases and the J gene end by 1 base; junction bases not matched to a gene: 5. The sample belongs to a study of T cell responses to AZD1222 COVID-19 vaccine. Findings of the study overall: Spike-specific TCR breadth and depth went up after people got two AZD1222 doses. The peak T cell response came first, and repertoires were sampled only after it. Of the AZD1222 recipients, only five or six were seropositive at baseline.

Assay used: immunoSEQ multiplex PCR; TCRdb lists only in-frame clones, some missing. The sample contains around 80,000 clones, 70% to 90% of which appear only once. Sample: peripheral blood, taken on day 0 of AZD1222 vaccination. This sequence joins TRBV11-3 and TRBJ1-1; 8 bases match TRBD1. The receptor was derived from an adult in good health. Here the CDR3 DNA reads TGTGCCAGCAGCTCCCGGACAGGGTCGAACACTGAAGCTTTCTTT. As protein: CASSSRTGSNTEAFF. Full variable domain (outside the CDR3, taken from reference TRBV11-3 and TRBJ1-1): EAGVVQSPRYKIIEKKQPVAFWCNPISGHNTLYWYLQNLGQGPELLIRYENEEAVDDSQLPKDRFSAERLKGVDSTLKIQPAELGDSAVYLCASSSRTGSNTEAFFGQGTRLTVV.